This T cell receptor (beta chain) came from a study of post-analysis software for immune sequencing data. Study-wide background: Recorded disease courses covered relapsing-remitting, secondary progressive and progressive-relapsing multiple sclerosis. Some patients had no subtype annotation.

Deletions cut 6 bases from V and 0 bases from J, with 8 bases between. The germline CDR1 and CDR2 sequences are DFQATT and SNEGSKA (reference sequence). The CDR3 loop spans 12 amino acids. Of note for this clonotype: Its target is unknown.

Notes on the study in general: In multiple sclerosis, normalized Chao1 diversity was significantly below that of controls. Controls had lower frequencies than patients of about 5 TRBV segments, which included TRBV5-6, TRBV5-1 and TRBV20-1.

Every TCR beta cDNA library bore unique molecular identifiers. TCRdb redid the calling of the PCR reads with MiXCR, one entry per CDR3 protein. This sample has about 570,000 distinct CDR3 sequences, with 30% to 40% found just once. The sequence derives from a girl between 2 and 17 years old with multiple sclerosis. The V and J genes are TRBV20-1 and TRBJ1-2; the D is unclear. Specimen: blood. The DNA of the CDR3 is TGCAGTGCCCGAACAGCTAACTATGGCTACACCTTC. Its translation: CSARTANYGYTF.